The count of the clone carrying this T cell receptor beta chain is one. Its antigen is currently unknown. This specimen comes from a study of cytomegalovirus exposure and HLA in healthy donors. On the study more broadly: HLA-typed donors were the source of approximately 85 million unique TCRs, which an early data release held.

The study's findings and limits: Using a false discovery rate of 0.05, a later analysis showed that 15,000 to 20,000 TCR beta sequences were associated with HLA alleles.

Germline V gene data show CDR1 as LNHDA and CDR2 as SQIVND (reference sequence). The V end was cut by 1 base, the J end by 4 bases, with 14 bases between. CDR3 size: 16 residues. In the PCR, 60 Vbeta and 13 Jbeta primers were used. Libraries were prepared by immunoSEQ multiplex PCR; TCRdb keeps only in-frame clonotypes and omits some of them. This sample has 120,000 or so clones, with 75% to 85% found just once. V usage is TRBV19 and J usage is TRBJ1-5, with no clear D. The sequence came from a woman in her forties or fifties in good health and CMV-seropositive. Sequenced material: PBMCs. CDR3 DNA: TGTGCCAGTAGTATAGGAGGGCAGAGATGGAATCAGCCCCAGCATTTT. Protein product: CASSIGGQRWNQPQHF.